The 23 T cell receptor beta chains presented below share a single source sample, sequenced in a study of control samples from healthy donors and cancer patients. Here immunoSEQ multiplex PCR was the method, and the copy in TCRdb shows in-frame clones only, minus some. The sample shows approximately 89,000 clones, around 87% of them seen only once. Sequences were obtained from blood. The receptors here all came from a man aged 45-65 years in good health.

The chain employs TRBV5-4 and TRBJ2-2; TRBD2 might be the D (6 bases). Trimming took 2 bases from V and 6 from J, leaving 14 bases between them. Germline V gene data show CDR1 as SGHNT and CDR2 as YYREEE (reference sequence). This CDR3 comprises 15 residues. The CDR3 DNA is TGTGCCAGCAGCTTTGGAGGGAATAACGCCGGGGAGCTGTTTTTT. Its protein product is CASSFGGNNAGELFF.

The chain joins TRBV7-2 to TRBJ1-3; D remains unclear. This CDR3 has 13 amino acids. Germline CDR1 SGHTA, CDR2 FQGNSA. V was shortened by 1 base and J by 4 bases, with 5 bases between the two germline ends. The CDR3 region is CASSLGGGNTIYF. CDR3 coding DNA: TGTGCCAGCAGCTTAGGGGGAGGAAACACCATATATTTT.

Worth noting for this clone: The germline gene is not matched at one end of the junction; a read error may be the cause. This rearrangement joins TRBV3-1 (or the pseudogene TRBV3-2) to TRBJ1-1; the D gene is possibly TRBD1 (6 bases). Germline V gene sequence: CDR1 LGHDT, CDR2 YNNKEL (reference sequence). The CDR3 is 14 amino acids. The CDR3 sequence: CASTQGGRGTEAFF. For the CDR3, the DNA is TGTGCCAGCACCCAAGGGGGGCGCGGCACTGAAGCTTTCTTT.

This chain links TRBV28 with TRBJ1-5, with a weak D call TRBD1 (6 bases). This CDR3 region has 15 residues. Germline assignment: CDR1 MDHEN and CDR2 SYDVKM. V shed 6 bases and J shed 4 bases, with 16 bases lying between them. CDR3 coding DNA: TGTGCCAGCAGCCCGCCCACAGGGTCAAATCAGCCCCAGCATTTT. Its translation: CASSPPTGSNQPQHF.

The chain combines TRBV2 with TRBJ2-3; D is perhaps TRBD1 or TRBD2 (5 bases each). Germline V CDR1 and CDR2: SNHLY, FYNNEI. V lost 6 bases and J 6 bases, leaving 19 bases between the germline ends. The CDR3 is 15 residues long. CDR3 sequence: CASRLWQGPRDTQYF. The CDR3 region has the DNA TGTGCCAGCAGATTGTGGCAGGGACCGCGGGATACGCAGTATTTT.

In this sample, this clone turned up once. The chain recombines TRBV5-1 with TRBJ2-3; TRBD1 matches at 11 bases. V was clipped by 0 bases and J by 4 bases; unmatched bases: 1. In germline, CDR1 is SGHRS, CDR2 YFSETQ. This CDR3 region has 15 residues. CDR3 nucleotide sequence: TGCGCCAGCAGCTTGGGGACAGGGGGCCCAGATACGCAGTATTTT. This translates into CASSLGTGGPDTQYF.

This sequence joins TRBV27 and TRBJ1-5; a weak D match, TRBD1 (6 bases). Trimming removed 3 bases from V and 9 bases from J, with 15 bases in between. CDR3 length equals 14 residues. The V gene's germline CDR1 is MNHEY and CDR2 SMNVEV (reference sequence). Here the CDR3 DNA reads TGTGCCAGCAGTTTCGGGGGGCCCCGAGGGCCCCAGCATTTT. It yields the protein CASSFGGPRGPQHF.

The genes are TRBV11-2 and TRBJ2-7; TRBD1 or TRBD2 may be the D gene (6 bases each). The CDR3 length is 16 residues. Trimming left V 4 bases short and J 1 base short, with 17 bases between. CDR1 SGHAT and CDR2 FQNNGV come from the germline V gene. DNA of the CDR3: TGTGCCAGCAGCTCATTGTGGGGGGCCCCTTCCTACGAGCAGTACTTC. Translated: CASSSLWGAPSYEQYF.

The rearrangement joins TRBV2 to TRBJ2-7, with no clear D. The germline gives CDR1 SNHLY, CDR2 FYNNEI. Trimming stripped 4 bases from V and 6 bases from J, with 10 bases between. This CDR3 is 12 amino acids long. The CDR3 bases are TGTGCCAGCAGTGTAGGAGTGGCCGAGCAGTACGTC. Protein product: CASSVGVAEQYV.

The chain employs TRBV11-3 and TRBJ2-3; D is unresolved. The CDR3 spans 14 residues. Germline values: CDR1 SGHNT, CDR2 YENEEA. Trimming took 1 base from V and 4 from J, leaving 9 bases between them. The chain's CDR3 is CASSLVSTADTQYF. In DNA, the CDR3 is TGTGCCAGCAGCTTAGTATCCACAGCAGATACGCAGTATTTT.

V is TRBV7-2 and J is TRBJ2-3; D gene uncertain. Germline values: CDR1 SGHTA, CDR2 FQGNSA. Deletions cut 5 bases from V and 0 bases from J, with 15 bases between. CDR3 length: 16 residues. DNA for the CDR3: TGTGCCAGCAGCCACATGGTGGCATGGAGCACAGATACGCAGTATTTT. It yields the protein CASSHMVAWSTDTQYF.

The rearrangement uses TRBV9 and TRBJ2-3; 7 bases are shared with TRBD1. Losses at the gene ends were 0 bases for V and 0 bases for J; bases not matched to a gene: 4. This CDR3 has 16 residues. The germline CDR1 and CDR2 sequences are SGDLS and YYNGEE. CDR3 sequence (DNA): TGTGCCAGCAGCGTAGGACAGGGCGTAAGCACAGATACGCAGTATTTT. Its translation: CASSVGQGVSTDTQYF.

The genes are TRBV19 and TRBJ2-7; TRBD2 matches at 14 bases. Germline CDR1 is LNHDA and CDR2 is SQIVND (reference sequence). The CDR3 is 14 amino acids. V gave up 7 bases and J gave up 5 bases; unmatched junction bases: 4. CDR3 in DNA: TGTGCCAGTACCCCGGGACTAGCGGGGGACGAGCAGTACTTC. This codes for CASTPGLAGDEQYF.

The CDR3 nucleotides read TGCGCCAGCAGTGAGTCGTCCGCACGGGAGCAGTTCTTC. Translation: CASSESSAREQFF. V is TRBV10-2 and J is TRBJ2-1; D is undetermined. This CDR3 region has 13 residues. The germline V and J ends were trimmed by 0 bases and 10 bases, with 10 bases remaining between them. CDR1 and CDR2 from the germline V gene are WSHSY and SAAADI.

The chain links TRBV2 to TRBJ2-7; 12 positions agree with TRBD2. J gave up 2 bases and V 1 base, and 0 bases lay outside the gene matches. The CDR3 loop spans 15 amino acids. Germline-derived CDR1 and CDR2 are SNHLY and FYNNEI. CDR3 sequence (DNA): TGTGCCAGCAGTGAAGGGACTAGCGGGGCCTACGAGCAGTACGTC. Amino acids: CASSEGTSGAYEQYV.

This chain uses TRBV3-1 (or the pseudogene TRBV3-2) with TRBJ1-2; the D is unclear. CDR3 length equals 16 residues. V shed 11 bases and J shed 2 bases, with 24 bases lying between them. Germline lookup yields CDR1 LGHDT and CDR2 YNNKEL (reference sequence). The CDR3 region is CALPGYILTGNYGYTF. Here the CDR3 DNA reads TGTGCCCTGCCGGGGTATATATTAACGGGGAACTATGGCTACACCTTC.

The CDR3 region is CASSPPDNEQFF. In DNA form, the CDR3 reads TGTGCCAGCTCACCACCGGACAATGAGCAGTTCTTC. V gene TRBV18 combines with J gene TRBJ2-1; D gene unclear. Germline CDR1 and CDR2: KGHSH and LQKENI. This CDR3 has 12 residues. V gave up 0 bases and J gave up 5 bases, with 2 bases separating them.

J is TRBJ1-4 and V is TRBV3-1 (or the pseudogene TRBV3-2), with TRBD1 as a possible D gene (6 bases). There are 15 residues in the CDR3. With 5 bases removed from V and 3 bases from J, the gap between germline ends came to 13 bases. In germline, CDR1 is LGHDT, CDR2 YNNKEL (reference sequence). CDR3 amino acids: CASSARGAANEKLFF. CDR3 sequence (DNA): TGTGCCAGCAGCGCCCGGGGGGCAGCTAATGAAAAACTGTTTTTT.

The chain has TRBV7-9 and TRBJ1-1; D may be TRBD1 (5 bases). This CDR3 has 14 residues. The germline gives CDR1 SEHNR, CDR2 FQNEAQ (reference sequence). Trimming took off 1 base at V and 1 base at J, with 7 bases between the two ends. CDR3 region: CASSLGQPNTEAFF. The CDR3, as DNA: TGTGCCAGCAGCTTAGGACAGCCGAACACTGAAGCTTTCTTT.

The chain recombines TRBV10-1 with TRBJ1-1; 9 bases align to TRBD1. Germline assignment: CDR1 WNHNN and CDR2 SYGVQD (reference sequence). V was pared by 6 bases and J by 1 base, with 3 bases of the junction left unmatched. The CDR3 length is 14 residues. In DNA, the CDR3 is TGCGCCAGCAGGCCGGACAGGGGGAACACTGAAGCTTTCTTT. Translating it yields CASRPDRGNTEAFF.

The CDR3 DNA reads TGCAGCGTGAAACTAGCGGGAGGGCCAGATACGCAGTATTTT. The encoded protein is CSVKLAGGPDTQYF. This chain links TRBV29-1 with TRBJ2-3; 13 nucleotides align to TRBD2. Per germline, CDR1 SQVTM and CDR2 ANQGSEA. The CDR3 runs to 14 residues. V gave up 6 bases and J gave up 4 bases; unmatched junction bases: 4.

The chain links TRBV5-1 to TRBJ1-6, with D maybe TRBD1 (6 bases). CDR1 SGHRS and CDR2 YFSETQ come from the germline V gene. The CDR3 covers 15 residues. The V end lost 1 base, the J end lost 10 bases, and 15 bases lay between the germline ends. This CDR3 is CASSLYGGSDSPLHF. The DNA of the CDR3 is TGCGCCAGCAGCTTGTATGGGGGCTCCGACTCACCCCTCCACTTT. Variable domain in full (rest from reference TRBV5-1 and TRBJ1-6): KAGVTQTPRYLIKTRGQQVTLSCSPISGHRSVSWYQQTPGQGLQFLFEYFSETQRNKGNFPGRFSGRQFSNSRSEMNVSTLELGDSALYLCASSLYGGSDSPLHFGNGTRLTVT.

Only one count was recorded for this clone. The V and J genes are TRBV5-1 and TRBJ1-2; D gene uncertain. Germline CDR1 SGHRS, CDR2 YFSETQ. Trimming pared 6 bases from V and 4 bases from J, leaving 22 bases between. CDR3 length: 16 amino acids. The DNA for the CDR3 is TGCGCCAGCACTCCTTCCGTAGACGACCGACCCTATGGCTACACCTTC. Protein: CASTPSVDDRPYGYTF.